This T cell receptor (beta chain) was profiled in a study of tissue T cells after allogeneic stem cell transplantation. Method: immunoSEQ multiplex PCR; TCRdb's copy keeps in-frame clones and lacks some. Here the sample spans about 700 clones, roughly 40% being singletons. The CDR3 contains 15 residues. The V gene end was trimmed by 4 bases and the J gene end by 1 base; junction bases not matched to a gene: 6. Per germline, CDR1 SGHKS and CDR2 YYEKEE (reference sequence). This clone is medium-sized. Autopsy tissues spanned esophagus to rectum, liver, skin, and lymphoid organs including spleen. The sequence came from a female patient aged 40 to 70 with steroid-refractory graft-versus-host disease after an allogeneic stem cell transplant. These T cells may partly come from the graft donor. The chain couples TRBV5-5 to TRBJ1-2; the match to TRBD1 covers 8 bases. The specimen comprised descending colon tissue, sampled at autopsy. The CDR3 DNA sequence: TGTGCCAGCAGCCACCAACAGGGGGTTAACTATGGCTACACCTTC. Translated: CASSHQQGVNYGYTF.